The entry that follows covers one TCR beta chain sequence. Its antigen remains unidentified. Base qualities are missing; no much larger clone stands one base away. Other nucleotide sequences from this sample produce the same CDR3. V is cut by 3 bases and J by 8 bases, and the space between the germline ends is 10 bases. The CDR3 runs 12 amino acids, cysteine and phenylalanine included. The CDR3 DNA has 36 bases and is translated from base 1. CDR1 and CDR2, looked up from the germline V gene, are MDHEN and SYDVKM. The data originate from a study of shared clonotypes between healthy human individuals (dated by TCRdb to about 2020). For the study in its entirety: A few men and a couple of women, aged 18 to 49 years, made up the cohort. Different laboratories and diverse techniques were used to prepare libraries and sequence TCR repertoires, to increase sequencing depth and limit assay-specific biases. For each donor, CD4 naive and CD4 memory were each given three plates, CD8 naive was given two plates, and CD8 memory was given one plate. Blood TCR repertoires of about 5 healthy adults were deeply sequenced to estimate repertoire size and the extent of clonotype sharing between individuals. Each donor's leukapheresis produced roughly between about 0.8 and 10 billion PBMCs.

General findings and caveats noted by the study authors: Larger estimated clonotype richness was generally found for naive subsets than for memory subsets. Sampling was limited to blood, and TCR repertoires in tissue likely differ from TCR repertoires in blood. Even with the large sequencing depth, rarefaction of the sorted-subset datasets indicated that sequencing was incomplete. Compared with non-shared clonotypes, the clonotypes found in all four sorted-subset donors had higher generation probabilities. About 5% of naive CD4, 3.5% of naive CD8, about 2.4% of memory CD4, and about 0.4% of memory CD8 clonotypes were shared across several donors. Because the study included a small number of donors, the genetic and exposure-history diversity represented was limited. Based on pairwise subsampling, the degree of clonotype sharing among donors was expected to be affected by sequencing depth.

Using the deep immunoSEQ assay, multiplex PCR amplified TCR CDR3 regions from genomic DNA. Extracted genomic DNA from each cell subset was distributed evenly across all wells of several immunoSEQ 96-well plates, and each plate was treated as a replicate. Each replicate PCR for sorted subsets received about 180 ng genomic DNA, equal to about 30,000 T cell genomes. The purified libraries were quantified using a Qubit 3.0 fluorometer, sized with a Bioanalyzer 2100, and then quantified again using the KAPA Library Quantification kit. Every immunoSEQ 96-well plate was sequenced on a separate single-read 150-cycle Illumina NextSeq 550 flow cell. Under the source paper's analysis protocol: Because the immunoSEQ output included only junctional sequences and no quality scores, the filtering could not be the same as the filtering used for full-length reads. To assign V/J genes and CDR3, sequences were annotated against IMGT germline references using PyIR, a Python wrapper for IgBLAST v1.9. Reads were filtered out if the reads had weak V/J assignments (E-value above 1e-6), no CDR3, stop codons, out-of-frame junctions, or ambiguous translated residues. V3J clonotypes were defined as sequences sharing an identical inferred V gene, J gene, and CDR3 amino acid sequence. The percentage overlap between two repertoires was calculated by dividing the number of shared unique clonotypes by the size of the smaller repertoire. Repertoire richness was assessed with RTK rarefaction, the Chao1 estimator, and Recon v2.1 estimates of unobserved clonotypes. OLGA was used to compute generation probabilities for all TCRbeta clonotypes that the gDNA method yielded from a handful of donors. The source is immuneACCESS, and TCRdb retained only in-frame sequences with V and J called. Part of the clones is not carried over; for the studies checked, unresolved V genes explain less than half of this, and the remainder is unexplained. V and J calls and clone size are given by that table; D and trimming were obtained from the DNA. Recorded for this sample are around 2.1 million clones; approximately 95% of them occurred a single time. Approximately 0.13% of the sample lies in the top ten.

Healthy HIV-negative adults with no recently reported acute infections or vaccinations were included as donors. All donors were Caucasian adults living in Nashville, Tennessee, USA. CD4+ T cells were enriched by magnetic negative selection, after which naive cells were positively selected on CD45RA and the negative fraction was taken as the memory subset. Blood was obtained by leukapheresis, after which PBMCs were separated by Ficoll-Histopaque density gradient centrifugation and cryopreserved in liquid nitrogen vapor phase. Analytical flow cytometry was used to check the purity and quantity of every magnetically sorted T cell population. Genomic DNA was isolated from every sorted fraction and measured by UV absorbance on a Nanodrop 2000c.

Sequencing was done on a sample of naive CD4+ T cells sorted from blood. The intended sense of this specimen's cell subset or site label: CD45RA+ positively selected. The clonotype comes from a man between 18 and 35 years old in good health. This chain is built from TRBV28 and TRBJ1-1, with no D gene named confidently. The nucleotide sequence is given as TGTGCCAGCAGTTTGCTCGTTGGGGAAGCTTTCTTT. Its protein reads: CASSLLVGEAFF.